Each of the 13 T cell receptor beta chains below was sequenced from the same sample in a study of tumor and adjacent non-tumor tissue in lung cancer. The library came from three nested PCR rounds adapted from ARM-PCR protocols. TCRdb reanalysed the multiplex PCR reads using MiXCR and keeps one entry per CDR3 protein. The top ten clones hold around a third of a sample with about 110,000 distinct CDR3 sequences, roughly 80% of them seen once. The template was RNA from unsorted bulk tissue. The source material was lung tumor tissue. These receptors all stem from an older woman with non-small cell lung cancer.

This clonotype is medium-sized in the sample. The chain is built from TRBV12-3 or TRBV12-4 and TRBJ1-4; possible D gene TRBD1, 5 bases. V lost 4 bases and J 8 bases, leaving 14 bases between the germline ends. The CDR3 consists of 14 residues. CDR3 residues: CASSSYGAGEKLFF. CDR3 coding DNA: TGTGCCAGCAGTTCCTACGGGGCAGGGGAAAAACTGTTTTTT.

On this clonotype itself: The junction departs from the called germline gene at one end, perhaps through a read error. The chain combines TRBV20-1 with TRBJ1-6; the match to TRBD1 covers 9 bases. Germline V gene sequence: CDR1 DFQATT, CDR2 SNEGSKA (reference sequence). This CDR3 spans 19 amino acids. The CDR3 is CNATVRGTGPSSYNSSLHF. CDR3 bases: TGCAATGCTACGGTTAGGGGGACAGGGCCAAGCTCCTATAATTCATCCCTCCACTTT.

This clonotype was counted between two and nine times. Possible read error: a much larger clone is one base away. V and J are TRBV20-1 and TRBJ2-3; 7 bases agree with TRBD2. The germline V gene encodes CDR1 DFQATT and CDR2 SNEGSKA (reference sequence). The CDR3 is 14 amino acids. The V segment lost 7 bases and the J segment 0 bases; nucleotides outside the gene matches: 7. CDR3 DNA sequence: TGCAGTGTCCGCCATAGCGGGAGCACAGATACGCAGTATTTT. As protein: CSVRHSGSTDTQYF.

Remarks on this clonotype: One end of the junction is discordant with germline, which a read error may explain. This chain joins TRBV7-9 and TRBJ2-2; D remains ambiguous. Germline CDR1 SEHNR, CDR2 FQNEAQ (reference sequence). CDR3 size: 13 residues. The CDR3 region is CASSLMASGELFF. In nucleotides, the CDR3 is TGTGCCAGTAGCTTAATGGCTTCCGGGGAGCTGTTTTTT. The whole variable domain, remainder taken from reference TRBV7-9 and TRBJ2-2, is DTGVSQNPRHKITKRGQNVTFRCDPISEHNRLYWYRQTLGQGPEFLTYFQNEAQLEKSRLLSDRFSAERPKGSFSTLEIQRTEQGDSAMYLCASSLMASGELFFGEGSRLTVL.

Concerning this clonotype: No conserved phenylalanine or tryptophan is present at the end of the CDR3, so a read error is the likely explanation. The rearrangement links TRBV6-2 or TRBV6-3 to TRBJ2-7; 8 bases line up with TRBD2. CDR1 is MNHEY and CDR2 is SVGEGT in the germline V gene. This CDR3 is built from 10 residues. The CDR3 loop is CASGTYEQYY. CDR3 nucleotides: TGTGCTAGCGGGACCTACGAGCAGTACTAC.

In this sample, this clonotype is medium-sized. CDR3 loop: CASSLSGTGGADTQYF. In nucleotides, the CDR3 is TGTGCCAGCAGTCTATCCGGGACAGGGGGCGCGGATACGCAGTATTTT. The chain links TRBV11-3 to TRBJ2-3; 12 nucleotides align to TRBD1. Germline assignment: CDR1 SGHNT and CDR2 YENEEA. The V gene end was trimmed by 6 bases and the J gene end by 6 bases; junction bases not matched to a gene: 10. The CDR3 runs 16 residues.

On this clonotype: This may arise from a read error, as a much more abundant clone is one base away. The genes are TRBV6-2 or TRBV6-3 and TRBJ2-3, with D perhaps TRBD1 (6 bases). Looked up from germline, CDR1 is MNHEY and CDR2 is SVGEGT. CDR3 length: 14 amino acids. The CDR3 DNA sequence: TGTGCCAGCAGGATACAGGGAAAAGCAGATAGGCAGTATTTT. Translated: CASRIQGKADRQYF.

On this clonotype: This CDR3 is missing its conserved last phenylalanine or tryptophan, likely due to a read error. The chain is built from TRBV11-3 and TRBJ2-3; maybe TRBD2 (6 bases). The CDR3 consists of 15 residues. Germline V lookup: CDR1 SGHNT, CDR2 YENEEA. Trimming shortened V by 7 bases and J by 11 bases, and 25 bases separated the two germline ends. CDR3 in amino acids: CASNPAGQGGHRQYL. CDR3 in DNA: TGTGCCAGCAACCCCGCCGGGCAGGGAGGTCATAGGCAGTATCTT.

On this clonotype itself: One junction end does not reproduce the germline sequence, and a read error may be involved. The chain links TRBV11-2 to TRBJ2-2; either TRBD1 or TRBD2 may supply D (6 bases each). The CDR3 extends over 14 amino acids. Looked up from germline, CDR1 is SGHAT and CDR2 is FQNNGV. The CDR3, as DNA: TGTGCCGGCAGATTGCGGGACAACACCGGGGAGCTATTTTTT. This encodes CAGRLRDNTGELFF.

About this clonotype: Germline and junction disagree at one end, which may indicate a read error. The chain joins TRBV6-2 or TRBV6-3 to TRBJ2-1; D possibly corresponds to TRBD2 (5 bases). There are 15 residues in the CDR3. Germline-derived CDR1 and CDR2 are MNHEY and SVGEGT. The CDR3 loop reads CASRPGVATYNEQFF. As DNA, the CDR3 is TGTGCCAGCAGGCCCGGGGTAGCCACCTACAATGAGCAATTCTTC.

This clonotype was counted only a few times. The chain links TRBV28 to TRBJ1-5, with D possibly matching TRBD1 (6 bases). Germline V gene sequence: CDR1 MDHEN, CDR2 SYDVKM. The germline V and J ends were trimmed by 2 bases and 0 bases, with 14 bases remaining between them. The CDR3 extends over 17 amino acids. The CDR3 sequence: CASSLTVGGVSNQPQHF. CDR3 in DNA: TGTGCCAGCAGTTTAACCGTAGGGGGGGTTAGCAATCAGCCCCAGCATTTT.

Details on this clonotype: An end of the junction does not agree with germline; a read error may underlie this. The chain uses TRBV11-2 and TRBJ2-2; TRBD1 aligns across 12 bases. CDR1 and CDR2 from the germline V gene are SGHAT and FQNNGV. This CDR3 is built from 15 residues. Here the CDR3 reads CTSNRDRGHTEELFF. Here the CDR3 DNA reads TGTACCAGCAACCGGGACAGGGGGCACACCGAGGAGCTGTTTTTT.

About this clonotype itself: The CDR3 does not end in the conserved phenylalanine or tryptophan, so this is likely a read error. The limits of the CDR3 on the DNA are not certain, so only TCRdb's listed CDR3 is given. The chain couples TRBV10-1 to TRBJ2-1. The CDR3 is 12 residues long, ends included. In germline, CDR1 is WNHNN, CDR2 SYGVQD (reference sequence). The CDR3: CASRGSYKELFL.